This TCR beta chain derives from a study of CD8 T cells in Susac syndrome. CD8+ and CD4+ T cells from blood underwent TCR beta sequencing. Controls matched for age and sex were healthy donors. Negative isolation yielded the CD8+ and CD4+ T cells, while FACS enriched the TEMRA cells. V dropped 3 bases and J dropped 2; count of bases not matched to a gene: 4. The V gene's germline CDR1 is MNHEY and CDR2 SMNVEV (reference sequence). The CDR3 has 15 residues. Random hexamers primed reverse transcription of about 0.5 to 1 ug RNA. TCRdb re-analysed the immunoSEQ multiplex PCR reads in MiXCR, keeping a single row per CDR3 protein. The sample lists 95,000 to 150,000 distinct CDR3 sequences, 94% occurring once.

This clonotype originated in a human donor in good health. Sequenced sample: CD4+ T cells from PBMCs. The V and J genes are TRBV27 and TRBJ2-3; 8 bases fit TRBD1. The CDR3 DNA follows: TGTGCCAGCAGTTTGCAGGGGGCGGCCACAGATACGCAGTATTTT. This codes for CASSLQGAATDTQYF.